A selection of T cell receptor beta chains follows, all from one sample in a study of T cell responses to AZD1222 COVID-19 vaccine. Measured with immunoSEQ multiplex PCR; TCRdb has only the in-frame clones, and not every one. The sample holds about 160,000 clones, 90% to 95% seen once. Sequencing used peripheral blood, obtained on day 0 of AZD1222 vaccination. These receptors originate from an adult in good health. CDR3s include the opening cysteine and the closing phenylalanine or tryptophan. Each record gives: V gene, D gene, J gene, clone size, CDR3 DNA, CDR3 protein. The D gene is left open where the match is weak. The size of a clone is reported for some rows only, either as once, few or many, or as a class for expanded clones.

>TRBV5-1|TRBD2|TRBJ2-2|NA
TGCGCCAGCAGCGGATATAGCGGGCGTGCGAACACCGGGGAGCTGTTTTTT
CASSGYSGRANTGELFF
>TRBV7-8|NA|TRBJ2-6|NA
TGTGCCAGCAGCGGTGTTTCTGGGGCCAACGTCCTGACTTTC
CASSGVSGANVLTF
>TRBV5-1|NA|TRBJ1-2|NA
TGCGCCAGCAGCTTGGAGACAGGTCTGAATGGCTACACCTTC
CASSLETGLNGYTF
>TRBV6-5|NA|TRBJ1-2|NA
TGTGCCAGCAGTTACGGAGAAAGGGATGGCTACACCTTC
CASSYGERDGYTF
>TRBV4-1|NA|TRBJ1-4|NA
TGCGCCAGCAGTAGGCAGGCAACTAATGAAAAACTGTTTTTT
CASSRQATNEKLFF
>TRBV4-1|NA|TRBJ2-3|NA
TGCGCCAGCAGCCAAGTAGCCCCACTGCGGGGGCTCACAGATACGCAGTATTTT
CASSQVAPLRGLTDTQYF
>TRBV28|TRBD1|TRBJ1-6|once
TGTGCCAGCAGTTTATCGACAGGGAGCTCCTATAATTCACCCCTCCACTTT
CASSLSTGSSYNSPLHF
>TRBV19|TRBD2|TRBJ2-3|NA
TGTGCCAGTAGTTCGCGGACTAGCGGGAGGACAGATACGCAGTATTTT
CASSSRTSGRTDTQYF
>TRBV7-3|NA|TRBJ2-6|NA
TGTGCCAGCAGGGATGGCTCTGGGGCCAACGTCCTGACTTTC
CASRDGSGANVLTF
>TRBV21-1|NA|TRBJ1-5|NA
TGTGCCAGCAGCAAAGTGGGGCGCAGCAATCAGCCCCAGCATTTT
CASSKVGRSNQPQHF
>TRBV28|NA|TRBJ1-2|NA
TGTGCCAGCAGTTTAGCGACCCGAGGCTATGGCTACACCTTC
CASSLATRGYGYTF
>TRBV6-7|TRBD1|TRBJ1-2|NA
TGTGCCAGCAGTTACGCGACCGACAGGGGAAGGTATGGCTACACCTTC
CASSYATDRGRYGYTF
>TRBV4-1|TRBD1|TRBJ1-2|NA
TGCGCCAGCAGCCAAGAGGGTGCAGGGGGTGTTGGCTACACCTTC
CASSQEGAGGVGYTF
>TRBV18|NA|TRBJ1-2|NA
TGTGCCAGCTCACCAACGGGGCGCTACACCTTC
CASSPTGRYTF
>TRBV19|NA|TRBJ1-3|NA
TGTGCCGGCTGGGCGGGAAACACCATATATTTT
CAGWAGNTIYF
>TRBV2|NA|TRBJ2-5|NA
TGTGCCAGCAGTGCCCACGACATCCCTCGTGGGACCCAGTACTTC
CASSAHDIPRGTQYF
>TRBV3-1/TRBV3-2|NA|TRBJ2-1|NA
TGTGCCAGCAGCCAAATCCCGGGAGCCGATGAGCAGTTCTTC
CASSQIPGADEQFF
>TRBV18|NA|TRBJ1-4|NA
TGTGCCAGCTCACCACCTAATCCTGATGAAAAACTGTTTTTT
CASSPPNPDEKLFF
>TRBV4-1|NA|TRBJ2-2|NA
TGCGCCAGCAGCCCTAGCCCAGTAGGCACCGGGGAGCTGTTTTTT
CASSPSPVGTGELFF
>TRBV4-2|NA|TRBJ2-3|NA
TGTGCCAGCAGCCCTCCGGCTAGCACAGATACGCAGTATTTT
CASSPPASTDTQYF
>TRBV19|NA|TRBJ1-1|NA
TGTGCCAGTAGGATGGGGGTAAACACTGAAGCTTTCTTT
CASRMGVNTEAFF
>TRBV19|NA|TRBJ2-1|once
TGTGCCAGTAGTATAGATTGGTCCGGACTAACTACCAATGAGCAGTTCTTC
CASSIDWSGLTTNEQFF
>TRBV19|TRBD1|TRBJ1-1|NA
TGTGCCAGTAGTATAACGACAGGGCTGAACACTGAAGCTTTCTTT
CASSITTGLNTEAFF
>TRBV11-2|TRBD1|TRBJ2-1|NA
TGTGCCAGCAGCCTATGGGACAGCACCTACAATGAGCAGTTCTTC
CASSLWDSTYNEQFF
>TRBV5-6|TRBD1|TRBJ1-6|once
TGTGCCAGCAGCTTCCGGACAGGGAATTCACCCCTCCACTTT
CASSFRTGNSPLHF
>TRBV7-9|NA|TRBJ1-4|NA
TGTGCCAGCAGCCCAGGGACGGGACCCTATGAAAAACTGTTTTTT
CASSPGTGPYEKLFF
>TRBV18|NA|TRBJ1-4|NA
TGTGCCAGCTCACCGGCCCCTCAAGCGAATGAAAAACTGTTTTTT
CASSPAPQANEKLFF
>TRBV29-1|TRBD1|TRBJ2-6|NA
TGCAGCGTTCGACAGGGGGCAGGGGCCAACGTCCTGACTTTC
CSVRQGAGANVLTF
>TRBV29-1|NA|TRBJ2-3|once
TGCAGCGTTGAAGGGTTCAGGGCTAGGGATACGCAGTATTTT
CSVEGFRARDTQYF
>TRBV21-1|NA|TRBJ1-5|once
TGTGCCAGCAGCAAGTTGCTGGGACAGATTATTAGCAATCAGCCCCAGCATTTT
CASSKLLGQIISNQPQHF
>TRBV19|NA|TRBJ1-2|NA
TGTGCCAGTAGTTTCCCCGGGACGGGAAACTATGGCTACACCTTC
CASSFPGTGNYGYTF
>TRBV3-1/TRBV3-2|NA|TRBJ2-2|NA
TGTGCCAGCGGGGGGCAAAGGGGTACAGGACTCCACACCGGGGAGCTGTTTTTT
CASGGQRGTGLHTGELFF
>TRBV30|TRBD1|TRBJ1-6|NA
TGTGCCTGGAGGACCCGGGACAGGGATTTTTCACCCCTCCACTTT
CAWRTRDRDFSPLHF
>TRBV7-3|NA|TRBJ2-1|NA
TGTGCCAGCAGCTCGCAGCCGGGGGACCCCAATGAGCAGTTCTTC
CASSSQPGDPNEQFF
>TRBV11-2|TRBD2|TRBJ2-5|NA
TGTGCCAGCAGCTTAGGCCTTGGGGCGGGGGGGCAAGAGACCCAGTACTTC
CASSLGLGAGGQETQYF
>TRBV5-6|NA|TRBJ1-2|NA
TGTGCCAGCAGCTCACAGGCTCTCTCGTATGGCTACACCTTC
CASSSQALSYGYTF
>TRBV9|NA|TRBJ2-1|once
TGTGCCAGCAGCGTGTTCAGCGACAATGAGCAGTTCTTC
CASSVFSDNEQFF
>TRBV19|NA|TRBJ2-4|NA
TGTGCCAGTAGCAAGACGGGGGTAGCCAAAAACATTCAGTACTTC
CASSKTGVAKNIQYF
>TRBV19|TRBD1|TRBJ1-5|once
TGTGCCAGTAGTATAGAGGGGACAGTTAGCAATCAGCCCCAGCATTTT
CASSIEGTVSNQPQHF
>TRBV4-1|NA|TRBJ1-1|NA
TGCGCCAGCAGCCAAGTCGCTGGGACCGTGAACACTGAAGCTTTCTTT
CASSQVAGTVNTEAFF
>TRBV11-3|TRBD2|TRBJ2-2|NA
TGTGCCAGCAGCCCCTTCCGGGGGGCGAACACCGGGGAGCTGTTTTTT
CASSPFRGANTGELFF
>TRBV7-8|NA|TRBJ2-1|NA
TGTGCCAGCAGCCCGTCCCCAGGATACAATGAGCAGTTCTTC
CASSPSPGYNEQFF
>TRBV28|NA|TRBJ1-4|NA
TGTGCCAGCAGTTTCCCCCCATCGAATGAAAAACTGTTTTTT
CASSFPPSNEKLFF
>TRBV14|TRBD2|TRBJ2-1|NA
TGTGCCAGCAGCCAAGCGGGACTAGCACGCGAGCAGTTCTTC
CASSQAGLAREQFF
>TRBV12-5|NA|TRBJ2-5|once
TGTGCTAGTGGTTTGGAAGAGACCCAGTACTTC
CASGLEETQYF
>TRBV19|NA|TRBJ1-4|NA
TGTGCCAGTAGTATCAACAGGGCTGAAAAACTGTTTTTT
CASSINRAEKLFF
>TRBV7-2|TRBD1|TRBJ1-5|NA
TGTGCCAGCAGCGCTGACAGGGGGCCACAGCCCCAGCATTTT
CASSADRGPQPQHF
>TRBV10-1|NA|TRBJ2-1|NA
TGCGCCAGCAGTGAGTGGGGCTACAATGAGCAGTTCTTC
CASSEWGYNEQFF
>TRBV6-5|NA|TRBJ1-2|NA
TGTGCCAGCAACCCTACTCGGGGCTATGGCTACACCTTC
CASNPTRGYGYTF
>TRBV19|NA|TRBJ1-1|once
TGTGCCAGTAGTTACGGGAACACTGAAGCTTTCTTT
CASSYGNTEAFF
>TRBV19|TRBD1|TRBJ2-3|NA
TGTGCCAGTAGTATGGACAGGTCTAGCACAGATACGCAGTATTTT
CASSMDRSSTDTQYF
>TRBV6-5|TRBD2|TRBJ2-3|NA
TGTGCCAGCAGTCGTAGCGGGGCCCTCACAGATACGCAGTATTTT
CASSRSGALTDTQYF
>TRBV6-5|NA|TRBJ1-1|NA
TGTGCCAGCAGTTATACAGGAGCGAACACTGAAGCTTTCTTT
CASSYTGANTEAFF
>TRBV24-1|TRBD2|TRBJ2-1|NA
TGTGCCACCAGTGATCCACGACTAGCGGGAGAGAATGAGCAGTTCTTC
CATSDPRLAGENEQFF
>TRBV28|NA|TRBJ1-3|NA
TGTGCCAGCATGACGGAGGACACCATATATTTT
CASMTEDTIYF
>TRBV7-9|TRBD1|TRBJ2-1|NA
TGTGCCAGCAGCTCCCCGGGACAGGGGTTGCACAATGAGCAGTTCTTC
CASSSPGQGLHNEQFF
>TRBV5-3|NA|TRBJ1-1|NA
TGTGCCAGAAGCCTCCTCGGGGGAGTGGGAGTGAACACTGAAGCTTTCTTT
CARSLLGGVGVNTEAFF